Below are 29 T cell receptor beta chains sequenced from a single sample in a study of T cells in Graves' hyperthyroidism and ophthalmopathy. Amplification of TCR beta CDR3 regions used RNA as the template. First-round RT-PCR of the TCR CDR3 relied on the HTBI primer set. TCRdb re-analysed the multiplex PCR reads in MiXCR, keeping a single row per CDR3 protein. Among hundreds of thousands of distinct CDR3 sequences listed, 38% were seen once. Sequenced input: blood. These receptors were obtained from a man younger than 35 with Graves' hyperthyroidism.

Regarding this clonotype: Its ends do not fully match the called genes, so a read error is possible. The V and J genes are TRBV15 and TRBJ2-5; no definite D call. This CDR3 contains 12 residues. CDR1 and CDR2 (germline): LNHNV, YYDKDF (reference sequence). The CDR3 spells CATSSRQGTQYF. In nucleotides, the CDR3 is TGTGCCACCAGCAGCCGTCAAGGGACCCAGTACTTC.

This clonotype was found a few times. The chain recombines TRBV7-3 with TRBJ2-2; D is uncertain. The CDR3 totals 14 residues. Germline V CDR1 and CDR2: SGHTA, FQGTGA. V lost 5 bases and J lost 4, with 11 bases in between. CDR3 nucleotides: TGTGCCAGCAGCCCAGATGGGGTCACCGGGGAGCTGTTTTTT. Translation: CASSPDGVTGELFF.

The chain has TRBV7-2 and TRBJ2-7; D not resolved. Germline V gives CDR1 SGHTA, CDR2 FQGNSA. Trimming stripped 1 base from V and 5 bases from J, with 9 bases between. The CDR3 runs 13 residues. The CDR3 region has the DNA TGTGCCAGCAGCTTAGAATTGCCTAACGAGCAGTACTTC. Its translation is CASSLELPNEQYF.

This clonotype was seen many times. V gene TRBV5-1 combines with J gene TRBJ1-1, with D tentatively TRBD1 (6 bases). The V end lost 4 bases, the J end lost 4 bases, and 17 bases lay between the germline ends. Germline V gene data show CDR1 as SGHRS and CDR2 as YFSETQ. The CDR3 is made up of 15 amino acids. CDR3 sequence (DNA): TGCGCCAGCAGCGTGGGCCGAGGAGGGGGCACTGAAGCTTTCTTT. Its translation: CASSVGRGGGTEAFF.

V usage is TRBV7-3 and J usage is TRBJ1-1; D not certain. Germline-derived CDR1 and CDR2 are SGHTA and FQGTGA. CDR3 size: 13 residues. The V end lost 5 bases, the J end lost 4 bases, and 11 bases lay between the germline ends. In nucleotides, the CDR3 is TGTGCCAGCAGCCCTTCTAGGGCCACTGAAGCTTTCTTT. Translated, it gives CASSPSRATEAFF.

The chain is built from TRBV7-3 and TRBJ1-2, with a possible D match to TRBD1 (5 bases). Germline CDR1 and CDR2: SGHTA and FQGTGA. CDR3 length: 14 amino acids. V shed 1 base and J shed 2 bases, with 8 bases lying between them. In DNA, the CDR3 is TGTGCCAGCAGCTTAATGGGACGGAACTATGGCTACACCTTC. This sequence encodes CASSLMGRNYGYTF.

The chain carries TRBV25-1 and TRBJ1-4; maybe TRBD1 (6 bases). CDR1 MGHDK and CDR2 SYGVNS come from the germline V gene. Trimming took 6 bases from V and 14 from J, leaving 19 bases between them. The CDR3 loop spans 13 amino acids. CDR3: CASSPWGPGTLFF. CDR3 bases: TGTGCCAGCAGCCCCTGGGGGCCCGGGACTCTGTTTTTT.

This clonotype was detected many times. V is TRBV7-9 and J is TRBJ2-7; 11 bases align to TRBD1. CDR1 is SEHNR, CDR2 FQNEAQ, per germline (reference sequence). The V gene end was trimmed by 6 bases and the J gene end by 6 bases; junction bases not matched to a gene: 4. The CDR3 totals 13 residues. Here the CDR3 DNA reads TGTGCCAGCAGGAGGGACAGGGGGGGCGAGCAGTACTTC. Translating it yields CASRRDRGGEQYF.

In its sample, this clonotype was seen a few times. The V call is TRBV25-1, the J call TRBJ1-2; 7 bases align to TRBD1. The trim removed 6 bases at V and 0 bases at J, leaving 7 bases unmatched. Germline CDR1 is MGHDK and CDR2 is SYGVNS. CDR3 length equals 15 residues. The CDR3 reads CASRTPGGSNYGYTF. CDR3 DNA sequence: TGTGCCAGCAGGACCCCAGGGGGTTCTAACTATGGCTACACCTTC.

This chain joins TRBV12-3 or TRBV12-4 and TRBJ1-6; 9 bases align to TRBD1. Germline trimming cut 0 bases from V and 10 bases from J; bases unmatched to any gene: 7. This CDR3 has 16 amino acids. The CDR3 DNA reads TGTGCCAGCAGTTTAGCGGGGACAGGGAAAGGGTCACCCCTCCACTTT. Its translation: CASSLAGTGKGSPLHF.

The rearrangement links TRBV2 to TRBJ1-4; 9 bases agree with TRBD1. The CDR3 contains 13 residues. The trim removed 7 bases at V and 7 bases at J, leaving 4 bases unmatched. Germline V gene sequence: CDR1 SNHLY, CDR2 FYNNEI. CDR3 coding DNA: TGTGCCAGCACCGGGACAGGGCCTGAAAAACTGTTTTTT. Amino acids: CASTGTGPEKLFF.

This clonotype was seen only a few times. The V and J genes are TRBV20-1 and TRBJ1-5; D is ambiguous. The CDR3 runs 17 residues. Trimming stripped 1 base from V and 0 bases from J, with 16 bases between. Germline values: CDR1 DFQATT, CDR2 SNEGSKA (reference sequence). The CDR3 here is CSARAPSSQLSNQPQHF. CDR3 in DNA: TGCAGTGCTAGAGCCCCAAGCTCCCAACTTAGCAATCAGCCCCAGCATTTT.

At least ten counts were recorded for this clonotype. V usage is TRBV7-2 and J usage is TRBJ1-6, with no clear D. V lost 2 bases and J 9 bases, leaving 11 bases between the germline ends. The germline V gene encodes CDR1 SGHTA and CDR2 FQGNSA. The CDR3 contains 14 residues. DNA of the CDR3: TGTGCCAGCAGCTTAAGGGCAGCTGGTTCACCCCTCCACTTT. Encoded protein: CASSLRAAGSPLHF.

This rearrangement joins TRBV10-3 to TRBJ2-7; a weak D match, TRBD2 (5 bases). V lost 10 bases and J lost 0, with 13 bases in between. Germline V gives CDR1 ENHRY, CDR2 SYGVKD. The CDR3 spans 13 residues. The CDR3 DNA sequence: TGTGCCAGCCATTCGGGGAGCTCCTACGAGCAGTACTTC. Its protein is CASHSGSSYEQYF.

With regard to this clonotype: A read error may be the cause here, since a much bigger clone is one base away. The rearrangement links TRBV7-9 to TRBJ2-7; no reliable D call. With 0 bases removed from V and 6 bases from J, the gap between germline ends came to 6 bases. CDR3 length: 12 amino acids. From germline, CDR1 is SEHNR and CDR2 FQNEAQ (reference sequence). The CDR3 spells CASSLASREQYF. In nucleotides, the CDR3 is TGTGCCAGCAGCTTAGCTTCGCGCGAGCAGTACTTC.

This clonotype occurred many times. This chain uses TRBV2 with TRBJ2-7; a weak D match, TRBD2 (6 bases). This CDR3 is built from 14 residues. Germline CDR1 and CDR2: SNHLY and FYNNEI. V was cut by 10 bases and J by 0 bases, with 16 bases left in between. The CDR3 here is CATSSSAYSYEQYF. The CDR3 nucleotides read TGTGCCACCTCTTCTAGCGCTTACTCCTACGAGCAGTACTTC.

The J gene is TRBJ1-1, the V gene TRBV7-3; TRBD1 matches at 7 bases. CDR3 length: 15 amino acids. Germline values: CDR1 SGHTA, CDR2 FQGTGA. With V trimmed by 4 bases and J by 2 bases, 7 bases remained unmatched. CDR3 in DNA: TGTGCCAGCAGCTCCCAGGGGGGCCCTAACACTGAAGCTTTCTTT. Amino acids: CASSSQGGPNTEAFF.

This clonotype has a handful of counts. The rearrangement joins TRBV12-3 or TRBV12-4 to TRBJ1-5; D is undetermined. This CDR3 is built from 14 residues. V lost 4 bases and J 3 bases, leaving 10 bases between the germline ends. In DNA, the CDR3 is TGTGCCAGCAGTTCTGACACCTACAATCAGCCCCAGCATTTT. Its translation: CASSSDTYNQPQHF.

In this sample, this clonotype turned up a few times. The chain combines TRBV5-4 with TRBJ2-5, with D possibly being TRBD2 (5 bases). This CDR3 is built from 14 residues. Trimming removed 5 bases at V and 2 bases at J, with 13 bases between. The germline CDR1 and CDR2 sequences are SGHNT and YYREEE (reference sequence). CDR3 DNA: TGTGCCAGCAGAAGTGGACTGATACAAGAGACCCAGTACTTC. Translating gives CASRSGLIQETQYF.

This chain links TRBV29-1 with TRBJ1-4; 7 nucleotides agree with TRBD1. The CDR3 contains 9 residues. Germline CDR1 and CDR2: SQVTM and ANQGSEA. V was clipped by 6 bases and J by 15 bases; unmatched bases: 4. CDR3 in amino acids: CSVTGPMFF. CDR3 nucleotide sequence: TGCAGCGTGACAGGGCCTATGTTTTTT.

The chain has TRBV11-2 and TRBJ2-5; no definite D call. Germline V gene sequence: CDR1 SGHAT, CDR2 FQNNGV. V was pared by 5 bases and J by 2 bases, with 12 bases between. The CDR3 is 14 residues long. The CDR3 DNA sequence: TGTGCCAGCAGCCTCGGGTTACGGCAAGAGACCCAGTACTTC. Translation gives CASSLGLRQETQYF.

The rearrangement links TRBV7-9 to TRBJ2-5; a possible D gene is TRBD1 (6 bases). The V and J ends lost 6 bases and 5 bases respectively, with 10 bases between them. From germline, CDR1 is SEHNR and CDR2 FQNEAQ (reference sequence). The length of the CDR3 is 12 residues. The CDR3 protein is CASSGTHETQYF. CDR3 bases: TGTGCCAGCAGTGGGACACACGAGACCCAGTACTTC. Based on the CDR3 plus reference TRBV7-9 and TRBJ2-5, the full variable domain is DTGVSQNPRHKITKRGQNVTFRCDPISEHNRLYWYRQTLGQGPEFLTYFQNEAQLEKSRLLSDRFSAERPKGSFSTLEIQRTEQGDSAMYLCASSGTHETQYFGPGTRLLVL.

The chain links TRBV9 to TRBJ1-2; unclear D gene. CDR1 SGDLS and CDR2 YYNGEE come from the germline V gene. This CDR3 is 15 amino acids long. V dropped 0 bases and J dropped 1 base, with 10 bases sitting between them. CDR3 sequence: CASSVGAELNYGYTF. In DNA form, the CDR3 reads TGTGCCAGCAGCGTAGGGGCAGAACTTAACTATGGCTACACCTTC.

This clonotype was seen repeatedly, ten times or more. The genes are TRBV20-1 and TRBJ1-2; D not resolved. V was pared by 4 bases and J by 6 bases, with 15 bases between. The CDR3 is 13 amino acids. CDR1 is DFQATT, CDR2 SNEGSKA, per germline (reference sequence). The CDR3 reads CSANGYGRNGYTF. The CDR3 DNA follows: TGCAGTGCTAACGGCTACGGCAGGAATGGCTACACCTTC.

This clonotype has ten or more counts. The gene calls are TRBV29-1 and TRBJ1-5; D remains ambiguous. Deletions cut 4 bases from V and 7 bases from J, with 14 bases between. The length of the CDR3 is 13 residues. CDR1 and CDR2 from the germline V gene are SQVTM and ANQGSEA. In nucleotides, the CDR3 is TGCAGCGTTGGTGTGACTCCAAGCCAGCCCCAGCATTTT. Translation gives CSVGVTPSQPQHF.

This sequence joins TRBV7-8 and TRBJ1-5; possibly TRBD1 for D (6 bases). Trimming shortened V by 4 bases and J by 8 bases, and 21 bases separated the two germline ends. CDR1 is SGHVS and CDR2 is FQNEAQ in the germline V gene. The CDR3 covers 16 residues. DNA for the CDR3: TGTGCCAGCAGCTCACAGGGAAGGATCGGCGGGGAGCCCCAGCATTTT. Its protein product is CASSSQGRIGGEPQHF.

This clonotype was seen more than once but under ten times. This sequence joins TRBV6-6 and TRBJ2-2; either TRBD1 or TRBD2 may supply D (5 bases each). CDR1 and CDR2 (germline): MNHNY, SVGAGI (reference sequence). The CDR3 consists of 15 residues. Trimming left V 2 bases short and J 4 bases short, with 11 bases between. The CDR3 is CASSYTWGSTGELFF. For the CDR3, the DNA is TGTGCCAGCAGTTACACGTGGGGGAGCACCGGGGAGCTGTTTTTT.

There are a few counts of this clonotype. The chain has TRBV7-8 and TRBJ2-5, with 9 nucleotides matching TRBD1. The V segment lost 3 bases and the J segment 6 bases; nucleotides outside the gene matches: 11. The CDR3 covers 16 residues. The germline gives CDR1 SGHVS, CDR2 FQNEAQ. In DNA, the CDR3 is TGTGCCAGCAGCTTGAAGCTGGGACAGGGTAACAAGACCCAGTACTTC. Protein: CASSLKLGQGNKTQYF.

This clonotype was recorded many times. This chain uses TRBV10-3 with TRBJ1-1, with D tentatively TRBD1 (5 bases). Trimming took off 10 bases at V and 0 bases at J, with 15 bases between the two ends. Germline CDR1 reads ENHRY; CDR2 reads SYGVKD. The CDR3 is 14 amino acids. This CDR3 reads CATELGAMNTEAFF. The CDR3 nucleotides are TGTGCCACAGAGCTCGGGGCAATGAACACTGAAGCTTTCTTT.